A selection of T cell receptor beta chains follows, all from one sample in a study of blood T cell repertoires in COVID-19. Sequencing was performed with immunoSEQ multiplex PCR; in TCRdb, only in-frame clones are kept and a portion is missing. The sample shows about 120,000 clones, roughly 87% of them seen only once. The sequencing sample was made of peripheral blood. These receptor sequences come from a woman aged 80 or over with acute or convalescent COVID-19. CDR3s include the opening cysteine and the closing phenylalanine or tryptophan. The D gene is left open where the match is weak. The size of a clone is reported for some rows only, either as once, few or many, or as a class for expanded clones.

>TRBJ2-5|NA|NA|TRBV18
TGTGCCAGCTCACCACCGTCCCGGGGGATGGAGACCCAGTACTTC
CASSPPSRGMETQYF
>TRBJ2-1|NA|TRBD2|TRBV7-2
TGTGCCAGCAGACGTCAGAAGGCTAGCGGGGGGAGGGAGCAGTTCTTC
CASRRQKASGGREQFF
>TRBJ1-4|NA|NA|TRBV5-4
TGTGCCAGCAGCAGCGGACAGAGAGAAAAACTGTTTTTT
CASSSGQREKLFF
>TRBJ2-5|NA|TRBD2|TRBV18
TGTGCCAGCTCACCACTTTTGGCGGGGGTAGGAGAGACCCAGTACTTC
CASSPLLAGVGETQYF
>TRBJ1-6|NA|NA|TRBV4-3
TGCGCCAGCAGCCAAGAGAACAATCGAGGGTCACCCCTCCACTTT
CASSQENNRGSPLHF
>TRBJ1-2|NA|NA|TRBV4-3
TGCGCCAGCAGCCAAGGATACAGGGACTATGGCTACACCTTC
CASSQGYRDYGYTF
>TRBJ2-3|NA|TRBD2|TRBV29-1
TGCAGCGCCATGGGGGGGGCAGATACGCAGTATTTT
CSAMGGADTQYF
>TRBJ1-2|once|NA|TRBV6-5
TGTGCCAGTGAGCCCCCGACGGGCTATGGCTACACCTTC
CASEPPTGYGYTF
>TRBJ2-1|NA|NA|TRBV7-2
TGTGCCAGCAGCTTAGGCTGGCAGAACCTCTACAATGAGCAGTTCTTC
CASSLGWQNLYNEQFF
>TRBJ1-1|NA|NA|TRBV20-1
TGCAGTGCTAGTGCCAGGAACACTGAAGCTTTCTTT
CSASARNTEAFF
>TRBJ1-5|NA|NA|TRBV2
TGTGCCAGCAGTGGGCGCCGGGATCAGCCCCAGCATTTT
CASSGRRDQPQHF
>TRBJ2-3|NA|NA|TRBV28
TGTGCCAGCAGTTACTTAATGGATGACAAAGACACAGATACGCAGTATTTT
CASSYLMDDKDTDTQYF
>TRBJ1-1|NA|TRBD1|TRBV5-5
TGTGCCAGCAGCCCCTGGACAGGAGGAATGAACACTGAAGCTTTCTTT
CASSPWTGGMNTEAFF
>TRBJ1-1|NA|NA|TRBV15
TGTGCCACCAGCAGAGAGGGGCCGGGCACTGAAGCTTTCTTT
CATSREGPGTEAFF
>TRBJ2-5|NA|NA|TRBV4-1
TGCGCCAGCAGCCAAGATGGGTTGGGCAGAGAGACCCAGTACTTC
CASSQDGLGRETQYF
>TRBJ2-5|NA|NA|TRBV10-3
TGTGCCATCAGTGAGTCGGAGGGCCAAGAGACCCAGTACTTC
CAISESEGQETQYF
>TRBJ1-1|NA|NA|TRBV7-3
TGTGCCAGCAGCCGCACAGACGGCACTGAAGCTTTCTTT
CASSRTDGTEAFF
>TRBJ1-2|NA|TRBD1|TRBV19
TGTGCCAGTAGTCCCTCCCCCGGGACAGGGGGTTTCTATGGCTACACCTTC
CASSPSPGTGGFYGYTF
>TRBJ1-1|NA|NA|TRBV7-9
TGTGCCAGCAGCTACAGGGTGGGCACTGAAGCTTTCTTT
CASSYRVGTEAFF
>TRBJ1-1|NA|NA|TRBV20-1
TGCAGTGCTATCAGGGTTGAAGCTTTCTTT
CSAIRVEAFF
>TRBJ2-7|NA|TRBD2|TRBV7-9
TGTGCCAGCAGCTTAGATGTGCAGGGAGGGGAGCAGTACTTC
CASSLDVQGGEQYF
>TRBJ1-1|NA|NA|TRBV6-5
TGTGCCAGCAGTTACTCAGCCGCAGGGATTGAAGCTTTCTTT
CASSYSAAGIEAFF
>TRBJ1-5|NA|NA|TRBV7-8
TGTGCCAGCAGCTTAGGTACAGGGAATCAGCCCCAGCATTTT
CASSLGTGNQPQHF
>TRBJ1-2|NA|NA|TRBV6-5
TGTGCCAGCAGCGAGGGCCTTCTTAACTATGGCTACACCTTC
CASSEGLLNYGYTF
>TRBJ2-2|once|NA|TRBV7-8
TGTGCCAGCAGCTTTCAGCGGATGAACACCGGGGAGCTGTTTTTT
CASSFQRMNTGELFF
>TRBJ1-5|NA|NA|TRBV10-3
TGTGCCATCAGCTCAGGGGAATTTAGCAATCAGCCCCAGCATTTT
CAISSGEFSNQPQHF
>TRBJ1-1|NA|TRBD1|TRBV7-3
TGTGCCAGCAGCTTAAATGCAGGGGGTGGTGAAGCTTTCTTT
CASSLNAGGGEAFF
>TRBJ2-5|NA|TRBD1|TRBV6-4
TGTGCCAGCAGCCCGACAGGGCGAGAGACCCAGTACTTC
CASSPTGRETQYF
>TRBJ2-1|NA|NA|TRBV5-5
TGTGCCAGCAGCTCCCTCCGGGGACGGGAGAATGAGCAGTTCTTC
CASSSLRGRENEQFF
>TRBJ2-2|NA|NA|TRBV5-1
TGCGCCAGCAGCGCATCGGGGAACACCGGGGAGCTGTTTTTT
CASSASGNTGELFF
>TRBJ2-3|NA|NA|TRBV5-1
TGCGCCAGCAGCTTGGGGTCCAAACTCACAGATACGCAGTATTTT
CASSLGSKLTDTQYF
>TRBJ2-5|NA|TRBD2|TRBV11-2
TGTGCCAGCAGCTTAGAGAGGACTAGCCGGGAGACCCAGTACTTC
CASSLERTSRETQYF
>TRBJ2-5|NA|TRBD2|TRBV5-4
TGTGCCAGCAGCTTAAGACTAGCGGGGGACCAAGAGACCCAGTACTTC
CASSLRLAGDQETQYF
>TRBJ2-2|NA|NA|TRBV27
TGTGCCAGCAGGGTTACAGGGTGGGCCGGGGAGCTGTTTTTT
CASRVTGWAGELFF
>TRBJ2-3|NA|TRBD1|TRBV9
TGTGCCAGCAGCGTAGGGACAGGGAATACGCAGTATTTT
CASSVGTGNTQYF
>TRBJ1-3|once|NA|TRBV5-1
TGCGCCAGCAGGGACAGCTCTGGAAACACCATATATTTT
CASRDSSGNTIYF
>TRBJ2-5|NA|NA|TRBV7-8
TGTGCCAGCAGCTCGACAAGCGGTTTCCAAGAGACCCAGTACTTC
CASSSTSGFQETQYF
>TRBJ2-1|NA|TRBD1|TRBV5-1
TGCGCCAGCAGCCCCGGGACAGGGAACAATGAGCAGTTCTTC
CASSPGTGNNEQFF
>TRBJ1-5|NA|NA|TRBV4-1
TGCGCCAGCACCCCGGGGGTGGGGCTCAATCAGCCCCAGCATTTT
CASTPGVGLNQPQHF
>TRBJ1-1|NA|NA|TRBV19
TGTGCCAGTAAAAATTTGGGGGCTGACGCTTTCTTT
CASKNLGADAFF
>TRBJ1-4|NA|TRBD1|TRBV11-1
TGTGCCAGCAGCGCGGGACAGACTAATGAAAAACTGTTTTTT
CASSAGQTNEKLFF
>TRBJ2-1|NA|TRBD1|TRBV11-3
TGTGCCAGCAGCTCGACAGGGGGCAATGAGCAGTTCTTC
CASSSTGGNEQFF
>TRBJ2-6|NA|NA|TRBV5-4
TGTGCCAGCAGCGCGAAACTACCGGGAACTGGGGCCAACGTCCTGACTTTC
CASSAKLPGTGANVLTF
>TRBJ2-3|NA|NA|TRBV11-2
TGTGCCAGCAGCCGGAACAGAGATACGCAGTATTTT
CASSRNRDTQYF
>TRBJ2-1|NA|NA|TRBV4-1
TGCGCCAGCAGCCAAGTGCTAGTCAATGAGCAGTTCTTC
CASSQVLVNEQFF
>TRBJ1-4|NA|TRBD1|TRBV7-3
TGTGCCAGCAGCCCTCATGGACAGGCAAATAATGAAAAACTGTTTTTT
CASSPHGQANNEKLFF